The T cell receptor (beta chain) under discussion was sequenced for a study of T cells expressing NK-cell markers. On the study more broadly: The study drew TCR beta repertoires from sorted CD3+CD56+NKG2C+, CD3+CD56+NKG2C- and CD3+CD56-NKG2C+ T cells. HCMV seropositivity characterized seven of the eight sequenced donors, and seronegativity one.

Per the germline V gene, CDR1 is SEHNR and CDR2 is FQNEAQ (reference sequence). The CDR3 has 14 residues. Reanalyzing the 5' RACE reads, TCRdb keeps one entry per CDR3 protein, without DNA. The sample shows 350,000 to 450,000 distinct CDR3 sequences, and 4% to 6.5% sits with its ten largest clones. The chain joins TRBV7-9 to TRBJ1-2; TCRdb's D call of TRBD1 is untestable without DNA. The source of this sequence is a man aged 18-70 years in good health. Sequencing was done on a sample of blood T cells: a sorted CD56 or NKG2C T cell subset, CD4+ or CD8+ T cells, or bulk PBMC T cells (not recorded which). Here the CDR3 reads CASSLTTGPYGYTF.